Listed below are T cell receptor beta chains from one sample, sequenced in a study of Ad26.COV2.S vaccination and SARS-CoV-2 variants. TCRdb keeps only in-frame clones here, not all; method: immunoSEQ multiplex PCR. The data contain roughly 680,000 clones, 89% of them singletons. Source: peripheral blood, taken in a trial of Ad26.COV2.S vaccine versus placebo. The receptors shown here come from a person aged 18-60 years who received the Ad26.COV2.S COVID-19 vaccine or a placebo. Both conserved end residues are part of each CDR3. Each record gives: V gene, D gene, clone size, J gene, CDR3 DNA, CDR3 protein. D genes are given only for firm matches. The size entry is marked missing in some rows and otherwise reads once, few, many or a size class.

>TRBV21-1|-|-|TRBJ2-4
TGTGCCAGCAGCAAAAGGGGACCCCCGGGACAGGGGAAAGGGGTACCCAAAAACATTCAGTACTTC
CASSKRGPPGQGKGVPKNIQYF
>TRBV7-3|TRBD1|-|TRBJ1-1
TGTGCCAGCAGCCCACAAGGGGGCAAGGTGAACACTGAAGCTTTCTTT
CASSPQGGKVNTEAFF
>TRBV11-2|-|-|TRBJ2-5
TGTGCCAGCAGGGAACTAGAGACCCAGTACTTC
CASRELETQYF
>TRBV6-5|TRBD1|-|TRBJ1-6
TGTGCCAGCAGTCCTGACAACCAGGGGGCTTCACCCCTCCACTTT
CASSPDNQGASPLHF
>TRBV28|TRBD1|-|TRBJ1-5
TGTGCCAGCAGTCAAGGGACAGATAATCAGCCCCAGCATTTT
CASSQGTDNQPQHF
>TRBV19|-|few|TRBJ1-5
TGTGCCAGTAGTATTACGGCTAGCAATCAGCCCCAGCATTTT
CASSITASNQPQHF
>TRBV9|-|-|TRBJ2-2
TGTGCCAGCAGCCAGGGACGAAACACCGGGGAGCTGTTTTTT
CASSQGRNTGELFF
>TRBV19|TRBD2|-|TRBJ2-1
TGTGCCAGTAGTTCCTCGGGGGGGTACAATGAGCAGTTCTTC
CASSSSGGYNEQFF
>TRBV6-2/TRBV6-3|-|-|TRBJ2-2
TGTGCCAGCAGTCACACGAACACCGGGGAGCTGTTTTTT
CASSHTNTGELFF
>TRBV5-1|-|-|TRBJ2-1
TGCGCCAGCAGCTTGGGGGCCGCCTCCTACAATGAGCAGTTCTTC
CASSLGAASYNEQFF
>TRBV7-6|-|many|TRBJ2-7
TGTGCCAGCAGCTCAAGACCGGGGGACGAGCAGTACTTC
CASSSRPGDEQYF
>TRBV6-1|-|-|TRBJ2-3
TGTGCCAGCAGTGACAGGGTTATTAGCACAGATACGCAGTATTTT
CASSDRVISTDTQYF
>TRBV9|-|-|TRBJ2-3
TGTGCCAGCAGCTTAGCGGGCACAGATACGCAGTATTTT
CASSLAGTDTQYF
>TRBV5-1|TRBD2|-|TRBJ2-1
TGCGCCAGCAGCCTATGGACTAGCGGGCGGTACAATGAGCAGTTCTTC
CASSLWTSGRYNEQFF
>TRBV30|TRBD1|-|TRBJ2-1
TGTGCCTGGAGCGACAGGGGGCGAATCTACAATGAGCAGTTCTTC
CAWSDRGRIYNEQFF
>TRBV19|TRBD2|-|TRBJ2-7
TGTGCCAGTAGTTCTGGACTAGCGGTTTTTTACGAGCAGTACTTC
CASSSGLAVFYEQYF
>TRBV29-1|-|-|TRBJ2-2
TGCAGCGTGCCCCGGGACACTAACACCGGGGAGCTGTTTTTT
CSVPRDTNTGELFF
>TRBV5-4|TRBD1|-|TRBJ2-5
TGTGCCAGCAGCCGGGGGACAGGCCCAGAAGAGACCCAGTACTTC
CASSRGTGPEETQYF
>TRBV7-2|-|-|TRBJ1-1
TGTGCCAGCAGCTTAAACTCTAGGGAGGTGGCTTTCTTT
CASSLNSREVAFF
>TRBV3-1/TRBV3-2|-|-|TRBJ2-1
TGTGCCAGCAGCCACCCGAGGAATGAGCAGTTCTTC
CASSHPRNEQFF
>TRBV19|TRBD1|-|TRBJ1-2
TGTGCCAGTAGTATACAGGGGGCCGACAGGACGGGTCTTTCCTTC
CASSIQGADRTGLSF
>TRBV30|-|-|TRBJ2-4
TGTGCCTGGAGTGTACTTTTCGAGGGATGGGGCAAAAACATTCAGTACTTC
CAWSVLFEGWGKNIQYF
>TRBV7-9|-|-|TRBJ1-5
TGTGCCAGCAGCGGTTCCAATCAGCCCCAGCATTTT
CASSGSNQPQHF
>TRBV7-6|-|-|TRBJ2-3
TGTGCCAGCAGCTTAAAGGCGGGGAATACAGATACGCAGTATTTT
CASSLKAGNTDTQYF
>TRBV6-5|-|-|TRBJ2-2
TGTGCCAGCAGTTCCCTACAGGGACCCGGGGAGCTGTTTTTT
CASSSLQGPGELFF
>TRBV14|TRBD1|-|TRBJ2-2
TGTGCCAGCAGCCCTCGACAGGGGATGAACACCGGGGAGCTGTTTTTT
CASSPRQGMNTGELFF
>TRBV24-1|-|-|TRBJ2-3
TGTGCCACCAGGGTGGCAGGCGGGGATACGCAGTATTTT
CATRVAGGDTQYF
>TRBV9|TRBD2|once|TRBJ2-6
TGTGCCAGCAGCGTAGCGGGACTAGTTTATGGGGCCAACGTCCTGACTTTC
CASSVAGLVYGANVLTF
>TRBV9|TRBD1|few|TRBJ1-1
TGTGCCAGCAGCCCGGGAGGGGGACAGGGGCCCACTGAAGCTTTCTTT
CASSPGGGQGPTEAFF
>TRBV4-2|TRBD2|-|TRBJ2-3
TGTGCCAGCAGCCAAGATCGGGGGACTATGGGAGGGGCGCAGTATTTT
CASSQDRGTMGGAQYF
>TRBV9|-|-|TRBJ2-7
TGTGCCAGCAGCGTAGACCCCATTCCCAGGGGATCCTACGAGCAGTACTTC
CASSVDPIPRGSYEQYF
>TRBV19|-|-|TRBJ1-4
TGTGCCAGTAATTGGCGGGAAAAACTGTTTTTT
CASNWREKLFF
>TRBV24-1|-|few|TRBJ1-5
TGTGCCACCAGTGATAACAGCAATCAGCCCCAGCATTTT
CATSDNSNQPQHF
>TRBV29-1|TRBD1|-|TRBJ1-2
TGCAGCACTTCCGGGACAGGGGGCGGAGATCGTGGCTACACCTTC
CSTSGTGGGDRGYTF
>TRBV29-1|-|-|TRBJ1-5
TGCAGCGTTGGGGAGCCTAATCAGCCCCAGCATTTT
CSVGEPNQPQHF
>TRBV9|TRBD2|-|TRBJ2-3
TGTGCCAGCAGCGCGGGACTAGTTAAGTCAGATACGCAGTATTTT
CASSAGLVKSDTQYF
>TRBV3-1/TRBV3-2|-|-|TRBJ1-2
TGTGCCAGCAGCCGAGACCCGGGCGGCCTCTATGGCTACACCTTC
CASSRDPGGLYGYTF
>TRBV18|TRBD1|-|TRBJ2-7
TGTGCCAGCTCACCTGGGACAGGGGCGTACGAGCAGTACTTC
CASSPGTGAYEQYF
>TRBV19|-|-|TRBJ2-1
TGTGCCAGTAAACCTAGCGCTAGCTCCTACAATGAGCAGTTCTTC
CASKPSASSYNEQFF
>TRBV29-1|-|-|TRBJ2-7
TGCAGCGTTCTCGACACCCGACCCCCAAACTACGAGCAGTACTTC
CSVLDTRPPNYEQYF
>TRBV10-3|-|-|TRBJ1-2
TGTGCCATCAGTGCTGGGGGCAGCTATGGCTACACCTTC
CAISAGGSYGYTF
>TRBV9|-|-|TRBJ2-4
TGTGCCAGCAGCGTAAGGGACCAGAAAAACATTCAGTACTTC
CASSVRDQKNIQYF
>TRBV19|TRBD2|-|TRBJ2-1
TGTGCCAGTAGTCGCCCCCCGACTAGCGGGGGGAACTACAATGAGCAGTTCTTC
CASSRPPTSGGNYNEQFF
>TRBV4-3|TRBD1|once|TRBJ1-2
TGCGCCAGCAGCCAAGACGGGACAGATAGTCATGGCTACACCTTC
CASSQDGTDSHGYTF
>TRBV6-6|-|once|TRBJ1-3
TGTGCCAGCAGTTACCCAGGGACTGGAAACACCATATATTTT
CASSYPGTGNTIYF
>TRBV19|-|-|TRBJ2-1
TGTGCCAGTAGTGACTCTAGCGAACGCCTTTACAATGAGCAGTTCTTC
CASSDSSERLYNEQFF